This TCR beta chain was captured in a study of metastatic and nonmetastatic thyroid tumors. Overall study: Across peripheral blood and tumor or nodule tissue samples taken from malignant and benign thyroid patients, the repertoires were compared with one another. Study observations and caveats: Malignant thyroid tumors reportedly had TCR beta diversity that was significantly higher than in benign nodules, in blood and tumor.

No treatment had been given to any patient before thyroid surgery. In the original workflow: Across clinicopathological groups, CDR3 differences served as the basis for building a distant-metastasis classifier for papillary thyroid cancer. TCRdb recomputed clones from the PCR reads via MiXCR. V and J calls and clone size were set by TCRdb, not the authors. Here the sample spans about 40,000 clones, roughly a sixth being singletons. This clone was seen more than once but under ten times. The antigen remains unidentified. The sequencing sample was made of blood. The receptor's source is a female donor with papillary thyroid cancer or a benign thyroid nodule (not recorded which). Some clones in this sample may be carry-over from other donors' samples.

The CDR3 loop reads CASGGSYNEQFF. Here the CDR3 DNA reads TGTGCCAGCGGCGGCTCTTACAATGAGCAGTTCTTC. The chain combines TRBV7-9 with TRBJ2-1, with unresolved D. CDR1 and CDR2 (germline): SEHNR, FQNEAQ (reference sequence). Trimming left V 8 bases short and J 4 bases short, with 9 bases between. The CDR3 is made up of 12 amino acids.